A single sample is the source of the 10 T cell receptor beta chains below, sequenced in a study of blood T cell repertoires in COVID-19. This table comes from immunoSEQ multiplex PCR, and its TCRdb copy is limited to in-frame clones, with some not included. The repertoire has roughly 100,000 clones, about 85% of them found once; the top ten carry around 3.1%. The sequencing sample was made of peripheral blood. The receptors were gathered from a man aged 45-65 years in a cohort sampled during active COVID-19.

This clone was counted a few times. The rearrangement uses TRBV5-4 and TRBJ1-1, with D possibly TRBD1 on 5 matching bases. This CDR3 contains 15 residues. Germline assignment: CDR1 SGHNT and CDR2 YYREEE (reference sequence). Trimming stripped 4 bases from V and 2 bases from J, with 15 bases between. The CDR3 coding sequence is TGTGCCAGCAGCCCACGACGGGGGGTAAACACTGAAGCTTTCTTT. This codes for CASSPRRGVNTEAFF.

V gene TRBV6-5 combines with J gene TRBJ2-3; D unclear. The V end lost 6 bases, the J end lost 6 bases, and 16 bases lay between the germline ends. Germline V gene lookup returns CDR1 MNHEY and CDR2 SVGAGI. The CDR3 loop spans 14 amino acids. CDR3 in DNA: TGTGCCAGCAGCGTCTCGCTAGTATTTGATACGCAGTATTTT. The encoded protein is CASSVSLVFDTQYF.

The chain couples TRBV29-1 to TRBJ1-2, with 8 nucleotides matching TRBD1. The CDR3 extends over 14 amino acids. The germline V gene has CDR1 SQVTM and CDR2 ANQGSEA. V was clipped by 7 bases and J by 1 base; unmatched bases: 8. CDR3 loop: CSAGDRSGNYGYTF. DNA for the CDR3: TGCAGCGCGGGGGACAGGTCGGGTAACTATGGCTACACCTTC. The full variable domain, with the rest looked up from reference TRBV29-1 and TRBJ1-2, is SAVISQKPSRDICQRGTSLTIQCQVDSQVTMMFWYRQQPGQSLTLIATANQGSEATYESGFVIDKFPISRPNLTFSTLTVSNMSPEDSSIYLCSAGDRSGNYGYTFGSGTRLTVV.

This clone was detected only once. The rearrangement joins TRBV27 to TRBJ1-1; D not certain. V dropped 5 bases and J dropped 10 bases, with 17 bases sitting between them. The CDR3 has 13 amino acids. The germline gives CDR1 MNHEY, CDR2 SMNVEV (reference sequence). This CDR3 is CASSPQTGFGAFF. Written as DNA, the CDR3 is TGTGCCAGCAGTCCCCAGACCGGGTTTGGAGCTTTCTTT.

The DNA for the CDR3 is TGTGCCAGCAGCTTGGGGTTCCGGGGAATTTCTTACGAGCAGTACTTC. Protein product: CASSLGFRGISYEQYF. The V gene is TRBV5-8, the J gene TRBJ2-7; weak D call: TRBD2 (5 bases). The CDR3 is 16 amino acids. Between the trimmed V and J ends, which lost 0 bases and 4 bases, there was a span of 17 bases. CDR1 is SGHTS, CDR2 YDEGEE, per germline.

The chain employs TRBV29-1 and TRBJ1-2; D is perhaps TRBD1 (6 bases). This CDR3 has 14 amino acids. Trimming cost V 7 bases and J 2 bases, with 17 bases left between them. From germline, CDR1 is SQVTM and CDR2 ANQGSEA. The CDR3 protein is CSAKGGARNYGYTF. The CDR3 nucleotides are TGCAGCGCAAAAGGGGGGGCGCGGAACTATGGCTACACCTTC.

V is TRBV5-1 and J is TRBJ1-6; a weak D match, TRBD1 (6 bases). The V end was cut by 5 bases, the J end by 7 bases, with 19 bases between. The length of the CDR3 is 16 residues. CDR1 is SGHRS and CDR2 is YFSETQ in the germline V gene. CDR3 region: CASSFQPGQANSPLHF. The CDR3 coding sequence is TGCGCCAGCAGTTTTCAGCCGGGACAAGCAAATTCACCCCTCCACTTT.

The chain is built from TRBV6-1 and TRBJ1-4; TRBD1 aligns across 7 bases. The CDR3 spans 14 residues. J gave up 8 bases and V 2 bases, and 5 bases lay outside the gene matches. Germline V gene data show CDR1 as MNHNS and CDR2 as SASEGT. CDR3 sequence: CASSERGGREKLFF. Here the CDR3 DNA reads TGTGCCAGCAGTGAAAGAGGGGGCAGAGAAAAACTGTTTTTT.

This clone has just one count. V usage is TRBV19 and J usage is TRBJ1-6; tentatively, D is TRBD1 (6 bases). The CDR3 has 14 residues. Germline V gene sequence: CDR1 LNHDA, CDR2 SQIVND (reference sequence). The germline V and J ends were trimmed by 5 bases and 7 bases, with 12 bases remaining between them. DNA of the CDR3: TGTGCCAGTAGTCACAGGGTGGCCAATTCACCCCTCCACTTT. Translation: CASSHRVANSPLHF.

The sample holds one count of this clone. The CDR3 spells CASSVPGEQFF. Here the CDR3 DNA reads TGTGCCAGCAGTGTACCGGGTGAGCAGTTCTTC. The gene calls are TRBV6-2 or TRBV6-3 and TRBJ2-1; no definite D call. V shed 5 bases and J shed 9 bases, with 8 bases lying between them. Germline CDR1 MNHEY, CDR2 SVGEGT. The CDR3 sequence is 11 residues long.